Shown below are 26 T cell receptor beta chains from a single sample sequenced in a study of cytomegalovirus exposure and HLA in healthy donors. The PCR employed 60 Vbeta primers together with 13 Jbeta primers. The data were produced by immunoSEQ multiplex PCR, yet TCRdb's version contains in-frame clones alone and is incomplete. The table records roughly 140,000 clones, roughly 83% of them present only once. Sequenced material: PBMCs. These receptors were taken from a human donor in good health.

This clone was found a few times. The chain has TRBV6-5 and TRBJ1-3, with D uncertain. Germline assignment: CDR1 MNHEY and CDR2 SVGAGI. V was cut by 5 bases and J by 4 bases, with 12 bases left in between. The CDR3 has 14 residues. The CDR3 nucleotides read TGTGCCAGCAGTGGACTTGGACCGGGAAACACCATATATTTT. Amino acids: CASSGLGPGNTIYF.

V usage is TRBV6-5 and J usage is TRBJ2-1; perhaps TRBD1 as D (6 bases). The V and J ends lost 6 bases and 8 bases respectively, with 14 bases between them. CDR3 length: 13 amino acids. Germline assignment: CDR1 MNHEY and CDR2 SVGAGI. The CDR3 DNA follows: TGTGCCAGCAGATACGTCAGGGGCGATGAGCAGTTCTTC. This gives the protein CASRYVRGDEQFF.

The rearrangement joins TRBV6-7 to TRBJ1-5, with 9 bases matching TRBD1. TRBV6-7 is an ORF, and what it does is uncertain. The CDR3 loop spans 15 amino acids. Trimming cost V 5 bases and J 5 bases; bases outside gene matches: 7. CDR3 residues: CASSAGTGYDQPQHF. The CDR3 nucleotides read TGTGCCAGCAGTGCTGGGACAGGGTATGATCAGCCCCAGCATTTT.

The chain carries TRBV30 and TRBJ2-7; D is possibly TRBD1 (5 bases). Germline-derived CDR1 and CDR2 are GTSNPN and SVGIG (reference sequence). This CDR3 comprises 13 residues. V was clipped by 3 bases and J by 2 bases, with 11 bases between them. DNA for the CDR3: TGTGCCTGGAGCGGACACGGAACCTACGAGCAGTACTTC. This gives the protein CAWSGHGTYEQYF.

The V gene is TRBV5-1, the J gene TRBJ2-3; D remains ambiguous. Germline CDR1 and CDR2: SGHRS and YFSETQ. The length of the CDR3 is 15 residues. V dropped 0 bases and J dropped 6 bases, with 14 bases sitting between them. CDR3 nucleotides: TGCGCCAGCAGCTTGGGGGCTGATTCGGCGGATACGCAGTATTTT. This codes for CASSLGADSADTQYF.

A remark on this clone: At one boundary the junction diverges from the germline segment, which might be a read error. V usage is TRBV7-2 and J usage is TRBJ2-4, with 12 bases that match TRBD2. The CDR3 length is 13 residues. Germline loops: CDR1 SGHTA, CDR2 FQGNSA. CDR3 coding DNA: TGTGCCAGCAGCTTAGACGGACTAGCGGGAACCCTCTTC. This translates into CASSLDGLAGTLF. Variable domain in full (rest from reference TRBV7-2 and TRBJ2-4): GAGVSQSPSNKVTEKGKDVELRCDPISGHTALYWYRQSLGQGLEFLIYFQGNSAPDKSGLPSDRFSAERTGGSVSTLTIQRTQQEDSAVYLCASSLDGLAGTLFGAGTRLSVL.

The chain links TRBV6-5 to TRBJ2-7, with a weak D call TRBD2 (5 bases). The CDR3 sequence is 12 residues long. Germline loops: CDR1 MNHEY, CDR2 SVGAGI. The V end was cut by 5 bases, the J end by 7 bases, with 12 bases between. The chain's CDR3 is CASSAPTGEQYF. The CDR3 region has the DNA TGTGCCAGCAGTGCCCCCACGGGAGAGCAGTACTTC.

This clone turned up a few times. CDR3 residues: CASSSPGGKETQYF. CDR3 in DNA: TGTGCCAGCAGCTCACCGGGGGGGAAGGAGACCCAGTACTTC. The rearrangement uses TRBV7-2 and TRBJ2-5; 8 positions agree with TRBD2. Germline values: CDR1 SGHTA, CDR2 FQGNSA. This CDR3 has 14 amino acids. The ends lost 4 bases at V and 5 bases at J; junction bases unmatched: 6.

This clone has a single count. This chain uses TRBV19 with TRBJ2-1, with 9 nucleotides matching TRBD1. This CDR3 comprises 13 residues. From germline, CDR1 is LNHDA and CDR2 SQIVND (reference sequence). J gave up 10 bases and V 6 bases, and 7 bases lay outside the gene matches. The CDR3 DNA sequence: TGTGCCAGTAGGGGGACAGGGAATTGGGAGCAGTTCTTC. Translating it yields CASRGTGNWEQFF. Combining the CDR3 with reference TRBV19 and TRBJ2-1 gives the whole variable domain DGGITQSPKYLFRKEGQNVTLSCEQNLNHDAMYWYRQDPGQGLRLIYYSQIVNDFQKGDIAEGYSVSREKKESFPLTVTSAQKNPTAFYLCASRGTGNWEQFFGPGTRLTVL.

The rearrangement uses TRBV27 and TRBJ2-1, with a weak D call TRBD2 (5 bases). The CDR3 totals 15 residues. Germline V CDR1 and CDR2: MNHEY, SMNVEV (reference sequence). Trimming took off 2 bases at V and 8 bases at J, with 16 bases between the two ends. DNA of the CDR3: TGTGCCAGCAGTTTAAGGCGGGTGATCGGGGATGAGCAGTTCTTC. As protein: CASSLRRVIGDEQFF.

This clone was counted between two and nine times. The chain carries TRBV6-1 and TRBJ1-5, with D hard to call. The V gene's germline CDR1 is MNHNS and CDR2 SASEGT. The CDR3 loop spans 12 amino acids. The V end lost 6 bases, the J end lost 2 bases, and 5 bases lay between the germline ends. The CDR3 here is CASRGGNQPQHF. CDR3 bases: TGTGCCAGCAGGGGAGGCAATCAGCCCCAGCATTTT.

The rearrangement links TRBV25-1 to TRBJ2-7; D gene uncertain. This CDR3 has 10 amino acids. Trimming stripped 6 bases from V and 3 bases from J, with 3 bases between. Germline V gene sequence: CDR1 MGHDK, CDR2 SYGVNS. Written as DNA, the CDR3 is TGTGCCAGCAGCCTCTACGAGCAGTACTTC. This sequence encodes CASSLYEQYF.

The chain joins TRBV7-2 to TRBJ2-3; D possibly corresponds to TRBD1 (6 bases). This CDR3 contains 14 residues. The V end lost 4 bases, the J end lost 6 bases, and 14 bases lay between the germline ends. In germline, CDR1 is SGHTA, CDR2 FQGNSA. This CDR3 is CASSYRVSTDTQYF. Here the CDR3 DNA reads TGTGCCAGCAGCTACAGGGTTTCCACTGATACGCAGTATTTT.

This chain connects TRBV25-1 to TRBJ2-5; weak D call: TRBD2 (6 bases). The CDR3 extends over 14 amino acids. Trimming shortened V by 2 bases and J by 3 bases, and 10 bases separated the two germline ends. Per germline, CDR1 MGHDK and CDR2 SYGVNS. DNA for the CDR3: TGTGCCAGCAGTGAACTCCGGGGGAAAGAGACCCAGTACTTC. Residues: CASSELRGKETQYF.

This chain links TRBV5-4 with TRBJ2-3; D not resolved. Trimming removed 4 bases at V and 6 bases at J, with 9 bases between. Germline-derived CDR1 and CDR2 are SGHNT and YYREEE (reference sequence). This CDR3 has 12 amino acids. CDR3 in amino acids: CASSLYSDTQYF. CDR3 in DNA: TGTGCCAGCAGCCTATATTCGGATACGCAGTATTTT.

The rearrangement uses TRBV5-4 and TRBJ2-7; possible D gene TRBD2, 5 bases. Germline V gene sequence: CDR1 SGHNT, CDR2 YYREEE (reference sequence). The CDR3 is made up of 13 amino acids. Trimming took 6 bases from V and 7 from J, leaving 17 bases between them. The DNA of the CDR3 is TGTGCCAGCAACAAACTTTACTCGGGGGAGCAGTACTTC. Translated: CASNKLYSGEQYF. Complete variable domain (other parts from reference TRBV5-4 and TRBJ2-7): ETGVTQSPTHLIKTRGQQVTLRCSSQSGHNTVSWYQQALGQGPQFIFQYYREEENGRGNFPPRFSGLQFPNYSSELNVNALELDDSALYLCASNKLYSGEQYFGPGTRLTVT.

The rearrangement links TRBV2 to TRBJ1-5; perhaps TRBD1 as D (6 bases). The V end lost 1 base, the J end lost 4 bases, and 14 bases lay between the germline ends. The length of the CDR3 is 16 residues. Germline loops: CDR1 SNHLY, CDR2 FYNNEI. The CDR3 bases are TGTGCCAGCAGTGAAGGACCGACAGGCAAAAATCAGCCCCAGCATTTT. This codes for CASSEGPTGKNQPQHF.

This chain links TRBV4-3 with TRBJ1-5; D is unresolved. Trimming took off 4 bases at V and 7 bases at J, with 14 bases between the two ends. The CDR3 is 14 amino acids. Germline V gene lookup returns CDR1 LGHNA and CDR2 YSLEER. The CDR3 coding sequence is TGCGCCAGCAGCCCGAGGAGGGCAGCACAGCCCCAGCATTTT. It yields the protein CASSPRRAAQPQHF.

This chain connects TRBV4-2 to TRBJ1-1; a possible D gene is TRBD1 (5 bases). This CDR3 has 14 amino acids. Germline CDR1 reads LGHNA; CDR2 reads YNFKEQ. The V and J ends lost 2 bases and 3 bases respectively, with 10 bases between them. CDR3 nucleotides: TGTGCCAGCAGCCAAAGGGGATCGGACACTGAAGCTTTCTTT. Encoded protein: CASSQRGSDTEAFF.

J is TRBJ2-1 and V is TRBV5-6; TRBD2 matches 8 bases. The CDR3 covers 15 residues. Germline loops: CDR1 SGHDT, CDR2 YYEEEE. The ends lost 2 bases at V and 8 bases at J; junction bases unmatched: 9. CDR3 nucleotide sequence: TGTGCCAGCAGCTTCATAGCGGGATTGTTTCATGAGCAGTTCTTC. Translation: CASSFIAGLFHEQFF.

The gene calls are TRBV5-1 and TRBJ1-3; D gene unclear. The CDR3 spans 15 residues. Trimming left V 4 bases short and J 1 base short, with 12 bases between. Germline values: CDR1 SGHRS, CDR2 YFSETQ. Written as DNA, the CDR3 is TGCGCCAGCAGCCCTGAGGAGCTGTCTGGAAACACCATATATTTT. Translating it yields CASSPEELSGNTIYF.

CDR3 sequence (DNA): TGTGCCAGCTCACCCTACCGGGACAGGGGAGTGGGCACAGATACGCAGTATTTT. Residues: CASSPYRDRGVGTDTQYF. J is TRBJ2-3 and V is TRBV18; 10 positions agree with TRBD1. This CDR3 is 18 amino acids long. CDR1 and CDR2 (germline): KGHSH, LQKENI. V was pared by 3 bases and J by 1 base, with 10 bases of the junction left unmatched.

The V call is TRBV4-1, the J call TRBJ2-5; tentative D call: TRBD1 (6 bases). Deletions cut 2 bases from V and 4 bases from J, with 14 bases between. Germline CDR1 and CDR2: MGHRA and YSYEKL. The CDR3 spans 15 residues. CDR3 in DNA: TGCGCCAGCAGCCAATCCTCAGGGGTCCTAGAGACCCAGTACTTC. Translating gives CASSQSSGVLETQYF.

This clone was observed once. The chain couples TRBV4-1 to TRBJ1-6; possible D gene TRBD1, 5 bases. Trimming removed 0 bases from V and 7 bases from J, with 16 bases in between. Germline V CDR1 and CDR2: MGHRA, YSYEKL. This CDR3 is 17 amino acids long. CDR3 DNA: TGCGCCAGCAGCCAAGATCTCGGGGGACGGCTAAATTCACCCCTCCACTTT. The encoded protein is CASSQDLGGRLNSPLHF.

The chain employs TRBV7-2 and TRBJ2-7; D perhaps matches TRBD2 (7 bases). This CDR3 is built from 13 residues. CDR1 is SGHTA and CDR2 is FQGNSA in the germline V gene. V was cut by 1 base and J by 7 bases, with 11 bases left in between. The CDR3 loop reads CASSLVGGREQYF. The CDR3 bases are TGTGCCAGCAGCTTAGTCGGGGGGCGGGAGCAGTACTTC.

Only a few counts were recorded for this clone. The CDR3 DNA reads TGTGCCATTGGCTTGAACACTGAAGCTTTCTTT. Translated, it gives CAIGLNTEAFF. The chain carries TRBV6-1 and TRBJ1-1; D unresolved. Trimming left V 10 bases short and J 0 bases short, with 6 bases between. The CDR3 totals 11 residues. The germline V gene encodes CDR1 MNHNS and CDR2 SASEGT.